This T cell receptor beta chain was sequenced for a study of CD8 T cells in Susac syndrome. About this clonotype itself: Because the CDR3's place on the DNA is in doubt, the DNA is left out and the CDR3 is given as listed by TCRdb.

With random hexamers, about 0.5 to 1 ug RNA was reverse transcribed. Coverage of TCR beta CDR3 amplification by immunoSEQ multiplex PCR extended to 54 Vbeta and 13 Jbeta. TCRdb ran MiXCR on the immunoSEQ multiplex PCR reads and lists one entry per CDR3 protein. Counted here are approximately 120,000 distinct CDR3 sequences, more than 80% occurring once; the ten biggest clones make up roughly 0.31%. The authors carried out high-throughput sequencing of TCR beta. They applied it to CD8+ and CD4+ T cells obtained from blood. Negative magnetic isolation gave CD8+ and CD4+ cells; FACS enriched CD8+ TEMRA. The CDR3 sequence runs 16 residues, both termini included.

This chain connects TRBV7-5 to TRBJ2-7. TRBV7-5 is termed a pseudogene. This clonotype was obtained from a human donor with multiple sclerosis. The sequenced sample consisted of CD8+ T cells from PBMCs. The CDR3 sequence is CISVPEARTEFYEQYF.